Shown below are 3 T cell receptor beta chains from a single sample sequenced in a study of technical replicates of blood from a few donors. TCRdb's copy holds only in-frame clones and misses some; the assay was immunoSEQ multiplex PCR. This repertoire shows more than 65,000 clones, roughly 90% found once; its top ten account for 0.41%. Sequencing used T cells isolated from PBMCs. These TCRs come from a human donor in good health.

This chain uses TRBV6-1 with TRBJ2-2; 7 positions match TRBD1. The CDR3 runs to 13 residues. The V gene end was trimmed by 7 bases and the J gene end by 7 bases; junction bases not matched to a gene: 6. Germline V gene sequence: CDR1 MNHNS, CDR2 SASEGT. CDR3 amino acids: CASKDRDNGELFF. The CDR3 bases are TGTGCCAGCAAAGACAGGGACAACGGGGAGCTGTTTTTT.

The genes are TRBV11-3 and TRBJ2-2; 12 bases are a match to TRBD2. Trimming cost V 4 bases and J 4 bases; bases outside gene matches: 1. Per the germline V gene, CDR1 is SGHNT and CDR2 is YENEEA. CDR3 size: 15 residues. The CDR3 reads CASSSGLAGTGELFF. The CDR3 coding sequence is TGTGCCAGCAGCTCGGGACTAGCGGGCACCGGGGAGCTGTTTTTT.

Only one count was recorded for this clone. The V call is TRBV2, the J call TRBJ1-5; D ambiguous. Germline loops: CDR1 SNHLY, CDR2 FYNNEI. This CDR3 is built from 12 residues. V was clipped by 6 bases and J by 6 bases, with 9 bases between them. CDR3 DNA: TGTGCCAGCAGCGCAACCAGTCAGCCCCAGCATTTT. Residues: CASSATSQPQHF.